This T cell receptor (beta chain) was identified in a study of CD8 T cells in Susac syndrome. Findings and limits, study-wide: As the study acknowledged, the number of individuals who were part of its TCR sequencing and HLA analysis was relatively small.

As regards this clonotype: Its specificity is not known.

cDNA came from about 0.5 to 1 ug RNA primed by random hexamers. An immunoSEQ multiplex PCR generated amplified TCR beta CDR3 products spanning 54 Vbeta and 13 Jbeta. From the immunoSEQ multiplex PCR reads, TCRdb called clonotypes with MiXCR, one entry per CDR3 protein. The sample yields approximately 300,000 distinct CDR3 sequences, about 82% seen once. The V end was cut by 3 bases, the J end by 2 bases, with 8 bases between. This CDR3 is 13 amino acids long. Germline loops: CDR1 MNHEY, CDR2 SMNVEV (reference sequence). The clonotype originates from a human donor with multiple sclerosis. This sequence joins TRBV27 and TRBJ2-7; no clear D. Sequences were obtained from CD8+ T cells from PBMCs. The CDR3 DNA is TGTGCCAGCAGTTTGAGCCTTCCCTACGAGCAGTACTTC. The encoded protein is CASSLSLPYEQYF.